This passage covers 29 T cell receptor beta chains from one sample sequenced in a study of cytomegalovirus exposure and HLA in healthy donors (dated by TCRdb to about 2017). The library was made by the immunoSEQ multiplex PCR assay. A mixture of 60 forward primers for TCR Vbeta segments and 13 reverse primers for TCR Jbeta segments was used in the multiplex PCR. TCRdb took this table from immuneACCESS and kept in-frame rearrangements with V and J called. Such tables lack part of the clones; where checked against another copy, unresolved V genes explain under half of the gap, and the rest is unexplained. The sample table records about 95,000 clones; about 81% of these occur just once. The ten most abundant clones make up approximately 4% of the sample. Material for sequencing was PBMCs. All receptors come from a middle-aged woman in good health and CMV-seropositive.

This rearrangement joins TRBV16 to TRBJ1-5, with 7 bases identical to TRBD1. Trimming cost V 1 base and J 7 bases; bases outside gene matches: 4. There are 14 residues in the CDR3. Per the germline V gene, CDR1 is KGHSY and CDR2 is FQNENV. In DNA, the CDR3 is TGTGCCAGCAGCCAATTGTCAGGGGGGCAGCCCCAGCATTTT. Protein sequence: CASSQLSGGQPQHF.

The chain couples TRBV27 to TRBJ2-1, with 10 bases matching TRBD2. Germline V lookup: CDR1 MNHEY, CDR2 SMNVEV (reference sequence). The V and J ends lost 3 bases and 2 bases, in that order; junction bases with no gene match: 4. CDR3 length: 16 amino acids. Here the CDR3 reads CASSFVAGGAYNEQFF. CDR3 DNA: TGTGCCAGCAGTTTCGTAGCGGGAGGAGCCTACAATGAGCAGTTCTTC.

The chain is built from TRBV28 and TRBJ2-3, with D perhaps matching TRBD1 (5 bases). CDR1 and CDR2 (germline): MDHEN, SYDVKM. Trimming took off 5 bases at V and 3 bases at J, with 12 bases between the two ends. The CDR3 loop spans 14 amino acids. CDR3 in DNA: TGTGCCAGCAGTCCCCGACAGACAACAGATACGCAGTATTTT. It yields the protein CASSPRQTTDTQYF.

This chain links TRBV9 with TRBJ2-5; TRBD2 might be the D (6 bases). With 0 bases removed from V and 0 bases from J, the gap between germline ends came to 9 bases. CDR1 SGDLS and CDR2 YYNGEE come from the germline V gene. The CDR3 is 15 residues long. DNA for the CDR3: TGTGCCAGCAGCGTAGTCGCTAGCGACCAAGAGACCCAGTACTTC. Translated: CASSVVASDQETQYF.

This rearrangement joins TRBV2 to TRBJ1-5; 7 nucleotides match TRBD1. Germline CDR1 and CDR2: SNHLY and FYNNEI. V dropped 5 bases and J dropped 5; count of bases not matched to a gene: 3. The CDR3 covers 13 residues. The DNA for the CDR3 is TGTGCCAGCAGTCAGGACAGGTATCAGCCCCAGCATTTT. It encodes CASSQDRYQPQHF.

V gene TRBV5-1 combines with J gene TRBJ2-7; no clear D. The germline V and J ends were trimmed by 0 bases and 6 bases, with 7 bases remaining between them. The germline gives CDR1 SGHRS, CDR2 YFSETQ. The CDR3 has 12 amino acids. The CDR3 DNA reads TGCGCCAGCAGCTTGGACAGACGCGAGCAGTACTTC. It translates to CASSLDRREQYF.

This sequence joins TRBV15 and TRBJ1-6; 7 bases are a match to TRBD1. Trimming removed 5 bases from V and 6 bases from J; junction bases left unmatched: 10. In germline, CDR1 is LNHNV, CDR2 YYDKDF (reference sequence). CDR3 length: 16 residues. The CDR3 is CATSGRRQGLNSPLHF. The CDR3, as DNA: TGTGCCACCAGCGGACGCCGACAGGGTCTTAATTCACCCCTCCACTTT.

This clone was counted a few times. This rearrangement joins TRBV29-1 to TRBJ2-5; 8 nucleotides line up with TRBD2. The V segment lost 4 bases and the J segment 9 bases; nucleotides outside the gene matches: 22. The CDR3 contains 17 residues. Germline CDR1 SQVTM, CDR2 ANQGSEA. This CDR3 is CSVAGRDAGGPKGAQYF. The DNA for the CDR3 is TGCAGCGTTGCGGGTCGCGATGCGGGAGGCCCTAAGGGGGCCCAGTACTTC.

The CDR3 is CASSEGLAGAKNIQYF. CDR3 nucleotide sequence: TGTGCCAGCAGTGAAGGACTAGCGGGAGCCAAAAACATTCAGTACTTC. The rearrangement links TRBV2 to TRBJ2-4; 10 bases fit TRBD2. In germline, CDR1 is SNHLY, CDR2 FYNNEI. The CDR3 contains 16 residues. The V gene end was trimmed by 1 base and the J gene end by 0 bases; junction bases not matched to a gene: 0.

The chain has TRBV29-1 and TRBJ2-3, with D possibly matching TRBD1 (6 bases). The ends were cut back, 6 bases at V and 0 bases at J, with 16 bases in the middle. The germline V gene encodes CDR1 SQVTM and CDR2 ANQGSEA. This CDR3 has 15 residues. The CDR3 reads CSVQSGQTSTDTQYF. CDR3 in DNA: TGCAGCGTGCAGTCCGGACAGACTAGCACAGATACGCAGTATTTT.

V and J are TRBV4-1 and TRBJ1-3; 7 nucleotides agree with TRBD1. The CDR3 runs to 14 residues. Looked up from germline, CDR1 is MGHRA and CDR2 is YSYEKL. J gave up 7 bases and V 0 bases, and 3 bases lay outside the gene matches. The CDR3 loop reads CASSQEGTVNTIYF. In nucleotides, the CDR3 is TGCGCCAGCAGCCAAGAAGGGACAGTGAACACCATATATTTT.

The chain uses TRBV5-1 and TRBJ2-1; D is possibly TRBD2 (6 bases). Trimming removed 4 bases from V and 5 bases from J, with 13 bases in between. The CDR3 totals 14 residues. The V gene's germline CDR1 is SGHRS and CDR2 YFSETQ. CDR3 residues: CASSRGSGDNEQFF. The DNA for the CDR3 is TGCGCCAGCAGCCGGGGGTCGGGGGACAATGAGCAGTTCTTC.

V is TRBV15 and J is TRBJ2-3; D is possibly TRBD2 (5 bases). Looked up from germline, CDR1 is LNHNV and CDR2 is YYDKDF (reference sequence). V lost 0 bases to trimming and J lost 5 bases, with 9 bases between them. The CDR3 contains 14 residues. CDR3 nucleotide sequence: TGTGCCACCAGCAGAGATATCGGGATAGATACGCAGTATTTT. Protein: CATSRDIGIDTQYF.

V usage is TRBV18 and J usage is TRBJ2-7; 12 bases line up with TRBD1. The CDR3 sequence is 14 residues long. J gave up 7 bases and V 5 bases, and 6 bases lay outside the gene matches. Germline V gene sequence: CDR1 KGHSH, CDR2 LQKENI. DNA of the CDR3: TGTGCCAGCTCAAGCGGGACAGGGGGCGATGAGCAGTACTTC. Its protein product is CASSSGTGGDEQYF.

This clone has more than one count but fewer than ten. For the CDR3, the DNA is TGCGCCAGCAGTGAGGGGACTAGCGGGAGATATCAAGATACGCAGTATTTT. Protein: CASSEGTSGRYQDTQYF. V and J are TRBV10-1 and TRBJ2-3, with 14 bases aligning to TRBD2. The CDR3 is 17 residues long. The germline V gene has CDR1 WNHNN and CDR2 SYGVQD (reference sequence). V trimming: 2 bases; J trimming: 5 bases; junction bases outside the gene matches: 6.

The rearrangement joins TRBV11-3 to TRBJ2-7; the D is unclear. The CDR3 spans 14 residues. Germline values: CDR1 SGHNT, CDR2 YENEEA. The V end was cut by 1 base, the J end by 6 bases, with 13 bases between. The DNA for the CDR3 is TGTGCCAGCAGCTTAGGTGGTCTAGTCACCGAGCAGTACTTC. Translation gives CASSLGGLVTEQYF.

The chain employs TRBV5-4 and TRBJ2-7; possible D gene TRBD2, 5 bases. The CDR3 is 15 amino acids. Per the germline V gene, CDR1 is SGHNT and CDR2 is YYREEE (reference sequence). Trimming shortened V by 0 bases and J by 6 bases, and 16 bases separated the two germline ends. The DNA for the CDR3 is TGTGCCAGCAGCTTGGCGCGGCTAGCTCAAGTCGAGCAGTACTTC. Translating gives CASSLARLAQVEQYF. Full variable domain (remainder filled in from reference TRBV5-4 and TRBJ2-7): ETGVTQSPTHLIKTRGQQVTLRCSSQSGHNTVSWYQQALGQGPQFIFQYYREEENGRGNFPPRFSGLQFPNYSSELNVNALELDDSALYLCASSLARLAQVEQYFGPGTRLTVT.

The V gene is TRBV10-3, the J gene TRBJ2-7, with TRBD2 matching 7 bases. CDR3 length equals 14 residues. Germline V gene lookup returns CDR1 ENHRY and CDR2 SYGVKD. V lost 10 bases and J lost 3; bases outside the gene matches: 12. Written as DNA, the CDR3 is TGTGCCACCCGCCGGACGGGCGGGAGCTACGAGCAGTACTTC. Translated, it gives CATRRTGGSYEQYF.

The rearrangement links TRBV5-1 to TRBJ2-1, with a tentative D call TRBD1 (6 bases). The ends were cut back, 7 bases at V and 0 bases at J, with 11 bases in the middle. Germline V gene lookup returns CDR1 SGHRS and CDR2 YFSETQ. The CDR3 length is 14 residues. CDR3 sequence (DNA): TGCGCCAGCGGGGACATCAGCTCCTACAATGAGCAGTTCTTC. Translating it yields CASGDISSYNEQFF.

V is TRBV5-1 and J is TRBJ2-7, with D possibly matching TRBD2 (5 bases). V was trimmed by 2 bases and J by 2 bases, leaving 8 bases between them. The CDR3 is 13 residues long. Germline loops: CDR1 SGHRS, CDR2 YFSETQ. As DNA, the CDR3 is TGCGCCAGCAGCTTTAGCGAGGCCTACGAGCAGTACTTC. As protein: CASSFSEAYEQYF. The variable domain in full, with the rest retrieved from reference TRBV5-1 and TRBJ2-7, is KAGVTQTPRYLIKTRGQQVTLSCSPISGHRSVSWYQQTPGQGLQFLFEYFSETQRNKGNFPGRFSGRQFSNSRSEMNVSTLELGDSALYLCASSFSEAYEQYFGPGTRLTVT.

Comments on this clone: Germline and junction disagree at one end, which may indicate a read error. This chain uses TRBV28 with TRBJ2-2, with a tentative D call TRBD2 (5 bases). This CDR3 has 12 residues. Germline CDR1 MDHEN, CDR2 SYDVKM. The CDR3 DNA sequence: TGTGCCAGCAGTGGACTCACCGGGCAGCTGTTTTTT. Translated, it gives CASSGLTGQLFF.

This clone occurred a few times. CDR3 sequence reads: CASSPSAGGTGELFF. DNA for the CDR3: TGTGCCAGCAGCCCTTCGGCGGGAGGCACCGGGGAGCTGTTTTTT. This chain connects TRBV5-6 to TRBJ2-2; 8 nucleotides match TRBD2. Looked up from germline, CDR1 is SGHDT and CDR2 is YYEEEE. J gave up 4 bases and V 4 bases, and 6 bases lay outside the gene matches. The CDR3 spans 15 residues.

V usage is TRBV2 and J usage is TRBJ2-7; tentatively, D is TRBD1 (6 bases). The CDR3 is made up of 14 amino acids. CDR1 SNHLY and CDR2 FYNNEI come from the germline V gene. Trimming removed 8 bases from V and 2 bases from J, with 16 bases in between. In DNA form, the CDR3 reads TGTGCCAGCGTAAGCCGGGACATCCCCTACGAGCAGTACTTC. Its translation is CASVSRDIPYEQYF. The full variable domain, in which reference TRBV2 and TRBJ2-7 provide the parts outside the CDR3, is EPEVTQTPSHQVTQMGQEVILRCVPISNHLYFYWYRQILGQKVEFLVSFYNNEISEKSEIFDDQFSVERPDGSNFTLKIRSTKLEDSAMYFCASVSRDIPYEQYFGPGTRLTVT.

The CDR3 loop reads CASSLGGAGGTYEQYF. CDR3 in DNA: TGTGCCAGCAGCTTAGGTGGGGCGGGAGGGACCTACGAGCAGTACTTC. V and J are TRBV7-8 and TRBJ2-7; TRBD2 matches at 9 bases. The CDR3 contains 16 residues. Germline V gene sequence: CDR1 SGHVS, CDR2 FQNEAQ. The trim removed 1 base at V and 2 bases at J, leaving 6 bases unmatched. The whole variable domain, remainder taken from reference TRBV7-8 and TRBJ2-7, is GAGVSQSPRYKVAKRGQDVALRCDPISGHVSLFWYQQALGQGPEFLTYFQNEAQLDKSGLPSDRFFAERPEGSVSTLKIQRTQQEDSAVYLCASSLGGAGGTYEQYFGPGTRLTVT.

The V and J genes are TRBV30 and TRBJ2-1; TRBD2 agrees at 8 bases. The germline V gene has CDR1 GTSNPN and CDR2 SVGIG (reference sequence). J lost 0 bases, V lost 1 base, and 2 bases had no gene match. CDR3 length: 15 residues. CDR3 coding DNA: TGTGCCTGGAGTGGAAGCGGGAGCTCCTACAATGAGCAGTTCTTC. Protein: CAWSGSGSSYNEQFF.

The chain is built from TRBV9 and TRBJ2-3; 8 nucleotides agree with TRBD2. The CDR3 runs 14 residues. The V gene end was trimmed by 1 base and the J gene end by 5 bases; junction bases not matched to a gene: 3. Germline V gene sequence: CDR1 SGDLS, CDR2 YYNGEE. The CDR3 nucleotides are TGTGCCAGCAGCGTAACTAGCGGTAGAGATACGCAGTATTTT. Its protein is CASSVTSGRDTQYF.

This sequence joins TRBV11-2 and TRBJ1-3; D unclear. CDR1 and CDR2 from the germline V gene are SGHAT and FQNNGV. V was cut by 1 base and J by 3 bases, with 16 bases left in between. The CDR3 is made up of 17 amino acids. Here the CDR3 DNA reads TGTGCCAGCAGCTTAGTCGGGTTCTCGAGGAGTGGAAACACCATATATTTT. Translation gives CASSLVGFSRSGNTIYF.

The table lists this clone with a count of one. Germline is not matched at one junction end, which may reflect a read error. V gene TRBV27 combines with J gene TRBJ2-3, with 8 bases fitting TRBD2. There are 14 residues in the CDR3. Germline CDR1 MNHEY, CDR2 SMNVEV (reference sequence). The CDR3 DNA reads TGTGTCAGCAGTTCCGTAGCGGGAACAGATACGCAGTATTTT. Translation: CVSSSVAGTDTQYF.

The chain joins TRBV5-1 to TRBJ1-4; 7 bases fit TRBD1. The CDR3 is 16 residues long. Germline V gives CDR1 SGHRS, CDR2 YFSETQ. V dropped 4 bases and J dropped 2; count of bases not matched to a gene: 8. The CDR3 sequence is CASSPTGDLTNEKLFF. CDR3 coding DNA: TGCGCCAGCAGCCCCACAGGGGACTTGACTAATGAAAAACTGTTTTTT.